This is a list of T cell receptor beta chains from one sample in a study of regulatory T cells in long-lasting Graves disease. From the multiplex PCR reads, TCRdb called clonotypes with MiXCR, one entry per CDR3 protein. Altogether around 450,000 distinct CDR3 sequences are present, 15% being singletons, with the ten largest covering approximately 7.6%. The same sample was also used in a study of T cells in Graves' hyperthyroidism and ophthalmopathy.

The starting material was peripheral blood mononuclear cells (PBMCs), obtained at new diagnosis, from a patient treated with antithyroid drugs. The receptors shown here come from a woman aged 40 to 50 with Graves disease. The CDR3 runs from the conserved cysteine through the conserved F or W.

v_call: TRBV20-1
j_call: TRBJ1-2
cdr3_aa: CSARATGRYGYTF

v_call: TRBV3-1
j_call: TRBJ1-1
cdr3_aa: CASSLNVFDTEAFF

v_call: TRBV7-6
j_call: TRBJ2-7
cdr3_aa: CASSPSDRGEQYF

v_call: TRBV12-3/TRBV12-4
j_call: TRBJ2-5
cdr3_aa: CTSSLAGHQETQYF

v_call: TRBV29-1
j_call: TRBJ2-1
cdr3_aa: CSVIGMNSNNEQFF

v_call: TRBV28
j_call: TRBJ2-7
cdr3_aa: CASSTYKDSTYEQYF

v_call: TRBV6-1
j_call: TRBJ2-3
cdr3_aa: CASSPLAPAVDTQYF

v_call: TRBV10-1
j_call: TRBJ2-5
cdr3_aa: CASSESGGQETQYF

v_call: TRBV12-3/TRBV12-4
j_call: TRBJ2-7
cdr3_aa: CASTRVVRYEQYF

v_call: TRBV11-3
j_call: TRBJ2-1
cdr3_aa: CASSLGVLAGNYNEQFF

v_call: TRBV28
j_call: TRBJ2-5
cdr3_aa: CASSNTGRETQYF

v_call: TRBV20-1
j_call: TRBJ2-1
cdr3_aa: CSASQSGYNEQFF

v_call: TRBV6-1
j_call: TRBJ1-6
cdr3_aa: CASRDRTRHNSPLHF

v_call: TRBV5-1
j_call: TRBJ2-2
cdr3_aa: CASSLDPGGTTGELFF

v_call: TRBV10-3
j_call: TRBJ1-5
cdr3_aa: CAISDGGEGKPQHF

v_call: TRBV7-9
j_call: TRBJ2-2
cdr3_aa: CASPPPGWTGELFF

v_call: TRBV6-2/TRBV6-3
j_call: TRBJ2-3
cdr3_aa: CASSLGPSTDTQYF

v_call: TRBV5-1
j_call: TRBJ2-1
cdr3_aa: CASSLLSSGGVGSEQFF

v_call: TRBV9
j_call: TRBJ2-2
cdr3_aa: CASSVGGTGVTGELFF

v_call: TRBV28
j_call: TRBJ2-2
cdr3_aa: CASSLRGGGSTRPFF

v_call: TRBV30
j_call: TRBJ1-1
cdr3_aa: CAWSEGVNTEAFF

v_call: TRBV29-1
j_call: TRBJ2-7
cdr3_aa: CSVVSGLESYEQYF

v_call: TRBV30
j_call: TRBJ1-2
cdr3_aa: CAWRGKSNYGYTF

v_call: TRBV5-6
j_call: TRBJ2-1
cdr3_aa: CASNHPDRYNEQFF

v_call: TRBV7-9
j_call: TRBJ2-7
cdr3_aa: CASSPGGQGAHEQYF

v_call: TRBV12-3/TRBV12-4
j_call: TRBJ2-1
cdr3_aa: CASSLGQGMTYNEQFF

v_call: TRBV29-1
j_call: TRBJ2-1
cdr3_aa: CSVEGLAGNEQFF

v_call: TRBV6-1
j_call: TRBJ1-6
cdr3_aa: CASTGQLNSPLHF

v_call: TRBV11-2
j_call: TRBJ2-4
cdr3_aa: CASSLTISGRAKNIQYF

v_call: TRBV12-3/TRBV12-4
j_call: TRBJ2-7
cdr3_aa: CASSGTSGRTYEQYF

v_call: TRBV12-3/TRBV12-4
j_call: TRBJ2-7
cdr3_aa: CASSSTSGNEQYF

v_call: TRBV2
j_call: TRBJ1-2
cdr3_aa: CASRTGTGDEYGYTF

v_call: TRBV5-1
j_call: TRBJ2-7
cdr3_aa: CASSGSSYEQYF

v_call: TRBV25-1
j_call: TRBJ2-1
cdr3_aa: CASSASGSWDEQFF

v_call: TRBV7-6
j_call: TRBJ2-5
cdr3_aa: CASSTQEGLAETQYF

v_call: TRBV12-3/TRBV12-4
j_call: TRBJ2-1
cdr3_aa: CASSSGTSLFF

v_call: TRBV10-1
j_call: TRBJ2-5
cdr3_aa: CASSLQGAGETQYF

v_call: TRBV27
j_call: TRBJ1-6
cdr3_aa: CASIQTYSSSYNSPLHF

v_call: TRBV27
j_call: TRBJ2-2
cdr3_aa: CASGGTNTGEPFF

v_call: TRBV25-1
j_call: TRBJ2-1
cdr3_aa: CASSIAGRNEQFF

v_call: TRBV20-1
j_call: TRBJ2-7
cdr3_aa: CSARDRGTGLHEQYF

v_call: TRBV5-1
j_call: TRBJ2-2
cdr3_aa: CASSLTGGNTGELFF

v_call: TRBV11-3
j_call: TRBJ1-4
cdr3_aa: CASSSRGLGEKLFF

v_call: TRBV18
j_call: TRBJ1-1
cdr3_aa: CASSPSNWWGSNTEAFF

v_call: TRBV20-1
j_call: TRBJ2-2
cdr3_aa: CSARDLQRPNTGELFF

v_call: TRBV9
j_call: TRBJ2-2
cdr3_aa: CASSESATGAGGELFF

v_call: TRBV19
j_call: TRBJ2-2
cdr3_aa: CASRPGQGKWELFF

v_call: TRBV7-2
j_call: TRBJ2-2
cdr3_aa: CASTGRAGVATGELFF

v_call: TRBV28
j_call: TRBJ2-1
cdr3_aa: CASPYYATGGTYNEQFF

v_call: TRBV6-9
j_call: TRBJ2-3
cdr3_aa: CASSYPGLAGADTQYF

v_call: TRBV9
j_call: TRBJ2-7
cdr3_aa: CASSQSASGVYEQYF

v_call: TRBV19
j_call: TRBJ1-2
cdr3_aa: CASSKTGSGYTF

v_call: TRBV2
j_call: TRBJ1-4
cdr3_aa: CASSRQGVTNEKLFF

v_call: TRBV2
j_call: TRBJ2-1
cdr3_aa: CANLKTSGEQFF

v_call: TRBV28
j_call: TRBJ2-3
cdr3_aa: CASSFRAGGPADTQYF